Listed below are T cell receptor beta chains from one sample, sequenced in a study of patients and donors after allogeneic stem cell transplantation. MiXCR, run by TCRdb on the RT-PCR reads, gives a single entry per CDR3 protein. The sample includes about a million distinct CDR3 sequences, roughly 18% of them seen just once. The sequencing sample was made of blood, either unsorted or a sorted T cell fraction (not recorded which). These receptor sequences come from a human donor who was either an allogeneic HSCT recipient or a stem cell or donor lymphocyte infusion donor (not recorded which). It is not recorded whose cells these are; they may come from a transplant donor. Both conserved end residues are trimmed from each CDR3. Each record gives: V gene, J gene, CDR3 protein.

>TRBV7-9|TRBJ2-7
ASSLVPGQTYEQY
>TRBV12-3/TRBV12-4|TRBJ1-6
ASSSNSPLH
>TRBV6-5|TRBJ2-7
ASSSPDRGLGREQY
>TRBV20-1|TRBJ2-7
SARDRTAYEQY
>TRBV9|TRBJ2-2
ASSVAGGDTGELF
>TRBV27|TRBJ2-5
ASSLSYRDRETQY
>TRBV6-5|TRBJ1-1
ASSYEAGSSGLNTEAF
>TRBV5-5|TRBJ2-7
ASSLRLVGFYEQY
>TRBV6-1|TRBJ2-4
ASQRGSGRGKNIQY
>TRBV5-1|TRBJ2-2
ASSIDQRNTVELF
>TRBV5-4|TRBJ2-5
ASSFDPGLQETQY
>TRBV6-2/TRBV6-3|TRBJ1-1
ASSSDRALEAF